What follows describes a single TCR beta chain. Its antigen is currently unknown. All patients relapsed after autologous stem cell transplantation, and brentuximab vedotin exposure varied. The table came from immunoSEQ multiplex PCR; TCRdb's copy has only in-frame clones and leaves some out. Among under 60,000 clones listed, 73% were seen once. CDR1 is SGHAT, CDR2 FQNNGV, per germline. This CDR3 region has 14 residues. The V end lost 5 bases, the J end lost 1 base, and 11 bases lay between the germline ends. These data originate in a study of PD-1 blockade in classical Hodgkin lymphoma. Overall study findings and caveats: Patients with a complete response exhibited baseline diversity comparable to newly diagnosed patients. At baseline, newly diagnosed patients reportedly showed less TCR diversity than healthy donors.

The chain recombines TRBV11-2 with TRBJ1-2, with a possible D match to TRBD1 (5 bases). The sequences come from peripheral blood mononuclear cells (PBMCs), collected before the second cycle of nivolumab. This clonotype originated in a human donor with classical Hodgkin lymphoma. DNA for the CDR3: TGTGCCAGCAGCCCCCGGGGCCTTAACTATGGCTACACCTTC. Translated, it gives CASSPRGLNYGYTF.